This is a list of T cell receptor beta chains from one sample in a study of shared T cell receptors in the human thymus. Profiling relied on immunoSEQ multiplex PCR, and the TCRdb table lists in-frame clones only, not all of them. The sample shows about 660,000 clones, approximately 87% of them seen only once. The sample also formed part of further work on human thymus T cells.

The specimen sequenced was thymocytes. All receptors derive from a boy younger than two with a congenital heart defect. Both conserved end residues are part of each CDR3. D genes are given only for firm matches. Rows give clone size only sometimes, using once, few, many, or a class for an expanded clone.

J	D	size	V	DNA	CDR3
TRBJ1-1	TRBD1	.	TRBV19	TGTGCCAGTAGTAGGCGAGACAGGGCGAACACTGAAGCTTTCTTT	CASSRRDRANTEAFF
TRBJ1-1	.	.	TRBV13	TGTGCCAGCAGCTTCCAACAGGGACGTCAAGCTTTCTTT	CASSFQQGRQAFF
TRBJ2-7	TRBD2	.	TRBV4-1	TGCGCCAGCAGCCGAGGACTAGCGGGAGGGCCCCCCGGAAGTGAGCAGTACTTC	CASSRGLAGGPPGSEQYF
TRBJ2-7	TRBD2	.	TRBV28	TGTGCCAGCAGCCTACCTCCGACTAGCTCTAGCTCCTACGAGCAGTACTTC	CASSLPPTSSSSYEQYF
TRBJ2-2	.	.	TRBV27	TGTGCCGCCGGTACAGCCAAAAACACCGGGGAGCTGTTTTTT	CAAGTAKNTGELFF
TRBJ1-4	.	.	TRBV28	TGTGCCAGCAGTCCGGGAGGGGGAGTCCGTCCAACTAATGAAAAACTGTTTTTT	CASSPGGGVRPTNEKLFF
TRBJ2-5	TRBD1	.	TRBV15	TGTGCCACCAGCAGGGGCAGGACAGGGGCAGAGACCCAGTACTTC	CATSRGRTGAETQYF
TRBJ1-6	.	once	TRBV5-4	TGTGCCAGCAGCCCCCGCCCCAGGGGCTGGCATAATTCACCCCTCCACTTT	CASSPRPRGWHNSPLHF
TRBJ1-2	.	.	TRBV29-1	TGCAGCGTTGAACGAAGAGGTTCCTATGGCTACACCTTC	CSVERRGSYGYTF
TRBJ2-7	TRBD2	.	TRBV6-5	TGTGCCAGCAGGAAACCTAGCGGGAGGGCCCACGAGCAGTACTTC	CASRKPSGRAHEQYF
TRBJ2-3	.	few	TRBV14	TGTGCCAGCAGCCAAGTTCGAGGTACGCAGTATTTT	CASSQVRGTQYF
TRBJ2-7	.	.	TRBV14	TGTGCCAGCAGCCCCCAGAGGAGACCCTACGAGCAGTACTTC	CASSPQRRPYEQYF
TRBJ1-2	.	.	TRBV11-2	TGTGCCAGCACCAAGAGACTAGGGTTCCTTAACTATGGCTACACCTTC	CASTKRLGFLNYGYTF
TRBJ2-7	.	.	TRBV20-1	TGCAGTGCTAGAGGGTACGAGCAGTACTTC	CSARGYEQYF
TRBJ2-1	.	.	TRBV5-6	TGTGCCAGCAGCTTGGTAGTAGCGAGTAGTTTTAGTGAGCAGTTCTTC	CASSLVVASSFSEQFF
TRBJ2-7	TRBD1	.	TRBV7-2	TGTGCCAGCAGCCCGACCCCGGGACAGGGGGTCTACGAGCAGTACTTC	CASSPTPGQGVYEQYF
TRBJ2-7	.	.	TRBV29-1	TGCAGCGTTGCATTCGGGAATGGCCCCTACGAGCAGTACTTC	CSVAFGNGPYEQYF
TRBJ2-2	TRBD2	.	TRBV5-6	TGTGCCAGCAGCTCAGGACTAGCAACGAACACCGGGGAGCTGTTTTTT	CASSSGLATNTGELFF
TRBJ1-4	.	.	TRBV18	TGTGCCAGCTCACGACCGGCGCGGGACGGCTGTAATGAAAAACTGTTTTTT	CASSRPARDGCNEKLFF
TRBJ2-5	.	once	TRBV9	TGTGCCAGCAGCGTAGAAGGGGCGCCCCAAGAGACCCAGTACTTC	CASSVEGAPQETQYF
TRBJ2-1	TRBD2	.	TRBV6-5	TGTGCCAGCAGGTACCAGACTAGCGGGAGAGGAAATGAGCAGTTCTTC	CASRYQTSGRGNEQFF
TRBJ2-5	.	.	TRBV15	TGTGCCACCAGCAGAGATTTGGGCTCTCGAGAGACCCAGTACTTC	CATSRDLGSRETQYF
TRBJ2-1	TRBD1	.	TRBV7-9	TGTGCCAGCAGCTTAGCAGGACAGGGATCGGTTGCCTACAATGAGCAGTTCTTC	CASSLAGQGSVAYNEQFF
TRBJ2-3	.	once	TRBV6-1	TGTGCCAGCAGTGAAAAGGTGGAGGGTCCCATCACAGATACGCAGTATTTT	CASSEKVEGPITDTQYF
TRBJ2-7	TRBD1	.	TRBV27	TGTGCCAGCAGTTCCGGGACAGGGGGCAGTCTATACGAGCAGTACTTC	CASSSGTGGSLYEQYF
TRBJ1-3	.	.	TRBV6-6	TGTGCCAGCAGCCTCCCCTCTGGAAACACCATATATTTT	CASSLPSGNTIYF
TRBJ2-7	TRBD2	.	TRBV9	TGTGCCAGCAGCGTAGAAGTAGCGGGAGATTGTCACGAGCAGTACTTC	CASSVEVAGDCHEQYF
TRBJ2-7	.	.	TRBV10-3	TGTGCCATCACGGCGGAAAGCGGTGTCTCCTACGAGCAGTACTTC	CAITAESGVSYEQYF
TRBJ2-3	TRBD2	.	TRBV6-6	TGTGCCAGCTCTCACCGGGAGGAGGCTACGCAGTATTTT	CASSHREEATQYF
TRBJ2-7	TRBD1	.	TRBV7-6	TGTGCCAGCAGCTTAGCCGGTAACAGGGGATACGAGCAGTACTTC	CASSLAGNRGYEQYF
TRBJ1-5	TRBD1	once	TRBV5-6	TGTGCCAGCAGCTTCCGGGGACAGGGGGAAGATCAGCCCCAGCATTTT	CASSFRGQGEDQPQHF
TRBJ1-4	.	once	TRBV29-1	TGCAGCGTTCCTGCGGGTGGACTAACCTCAACTAATGAAAAACTGTTTTTT	CSVPAGGLTSTNEKLFF
TRBJ2-7	TRBD1	few	TRBV18	TGTGCCAGCCAGGGACAGGGGGCGTCCTACGAGCAGTACTTC	CASQGQGASYEQYF
TRBJ2-7	.	.	TRBV7-6	TGTGCCAGCAGCTTAGAATCCAGCGTCTACGGGGAGCAGTACTTC	CASSLESSVYGEQYF
TRBJ1-2	TRBD1	.	TRBV15	TGTGCCACCAGCAGAGTCCCCGGGACAGGGGGAAACTATGGCTACACCTTC	CATSRVPGTGGNYGYTF
TRBJ1-2	.	few	TRBV6-6	TGTGCCAGCACCGGCGGACTACCTTATGGCTACACCTTC	CASTGGLPYGYTF
TRBJ1-5	.	.	TRBV5-1	TGCGCCAGCAGCTTGGTGGGGGCTCCCTATCAGCCCCAGCATTTT	CASSLVGAPYQPQHF
TRBJ2-7	.	.	TRBV7-2	TGTGCCAGCAGTTCCTACTCGAGCTCCTACGAGCAGTACTTC	CASSSYSSSYEQYF
TRBJ2-7	TRBD1	.	TRBV28	TGTGCCAGCAGTTTAGGGCCCCGGGACAGGGGTATGGCTAGCGGGTCCTACGAGCAGTACTTC	CASSLGPRDRGMASGSYEQYF
TRBJ2-3	.	.	TRBV20-1	TGCAGTGCCAGGTCTTCAGATACGCAGTATTTT	CSARSSDTQYF
TRBJ2-7	.	.	TRBV4-1	TGCGCCAGCAGCCAACGACAGCACTACTCCTACGAGCAGTACTTC	CASSQRQHYSYEQYF
TRBJ2-3	TRBD2	.	TRBV5-6	TGTGCCAGCAGCTTGGGCGGGAGGGGGGATACGCAGTATTTT	CASSLGGRGDTQYF
TRBJ2-7	TRBD1	.	TRBV5-8	TGTGCCAGCAGCTCCCGGGACAGAGTCTACGAGCAGTACTTC	CASSSRDRVYEQYF
TRBJ2-2	.	.	TRBV5-1	TGCGCCAGCAGCTTGAATCCCTGGACTCCCGGAGACACCGGGGAGCTGTTTTTT	CASSLNPWTPGDTGELFF
TRBJ2-1	.	.	TRBV4-1	TGCGCCAGCAGCCAAGATCTTTGGACTACTAATGAGCAGTTCTTC	CASSQDLWTTNEQFF
TRBJ1-1	TRBD1	.	TRBV19	TGTGCCAGTATCCTGGGGGACAGGGCTACTGAAGCTTTCTTT	CASILGDRATEAFF
TRBJ2-7	TRBD1	.	TRBV28	TGTGCCAGCAGTTTATGCGGGACAGGGTGCTCCTACGAGCAGTACTTC	CASSLCGTGCSYEQYF
TRBJ2-7	TRBD2	.	TRBV7-2	TGTGCCAGCAGCCCCGATAGCGGGAGGGCCTACGAGCAGTACTTC	CASSPDSGRAYEQYF
TRBJ1-3	TRBD1	.	TRBV5-4	TGTGCCAGCAGCTCCCGGACAGGGCTAGCTGGAAACACCATATATTTT	CASSSRTGLAGNTIYF
TRBJ2-3	TRBD1	.	TRBV5-6	TGTGCCAGCAGCCCCCGTCAGGGGGCGAGCACAGATACGCAGTATTTT	CASSPRQGASTDTQYF
TRBJ1-2	.	.	TRBV6-6	TGTGCCAGCAGGAGCGACAGCCCTCGGGACTATGGCTACACCTTC	CASRSDSPRDYGYTF
TRBJ1-2	TRBD1	.	TRBV6-6	TGTGCCAGCAAAAAGCGGGACAGGGGGCCAAACTATGGCTACACCTTC	CASKKRDRGPNYGYTF
TRBJ1-5	.	.	TRBV6-5	TGTGCCAGCAGCCCCCGCGGACTCAATCAGCCCCAGCATTTT	CASSPRGLNQPQHF
TRBJ1-2	TRBD1	.	TRBV27	TGTGCCAGCAGGCCTACAGGGGGTGACTATGGCTACACCTTC	CASRPTGGDYGYTF
TRBJ2-7	.	.	TRBV7-2	TGTGCCAGCAGCTTGTCCCTAGCTCCGTGCTACGAGCAGTACTTC	CASSLSLAPCYEQYF
TRBJ2-7	TRBD1	.	TRBV7-2	TGTGCCAGCAGCTTACGGGGAGGGACAGGGACCTACGAGCAGTACTTC	CASSLRGGTGTYEQYF
TRBJ1-2	.	.	TRBV28	TGTGCCAGCACCCCTGGCGGGGCTGGCTACACCTTC	CASTPGGAGYTF
TRBJ2-5	.	once	TRBV15	TGTGCCACCAGCAGAGATCGGGATGGGGGCATTTGGGAGACCCAGTACTTC	CATSRDRDGGIWETQYF
TRBJ1-5	.	.	TRBV28	TGTGCCAGCGCTCAGGGAAGGGATCAGCCCCAGCATTTT	CASAQGRDQPQHF
TRBJ2-1	TRBD2	.	TRBV4-1	TGCGCCAGCAGCCAAGTTCCGCGGGAGCGGTGTGGGGGTTATGAGCAGTTCTTC	CASSQVPRERCGGYEQFF